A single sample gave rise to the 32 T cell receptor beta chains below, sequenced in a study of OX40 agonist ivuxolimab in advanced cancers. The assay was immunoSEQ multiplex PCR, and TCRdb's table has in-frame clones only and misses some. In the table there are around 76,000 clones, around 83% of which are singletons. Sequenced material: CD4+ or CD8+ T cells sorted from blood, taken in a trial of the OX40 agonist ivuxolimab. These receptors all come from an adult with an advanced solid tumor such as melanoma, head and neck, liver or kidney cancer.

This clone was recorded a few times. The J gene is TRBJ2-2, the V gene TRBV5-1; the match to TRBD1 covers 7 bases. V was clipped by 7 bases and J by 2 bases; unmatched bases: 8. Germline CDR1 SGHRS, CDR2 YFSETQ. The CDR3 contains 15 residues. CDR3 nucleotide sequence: TGCGCCAGCTGCGAGACAGGGCCCAACACCGGGGAGCTGTTTTTT. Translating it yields CASCETGPNTGELFF.

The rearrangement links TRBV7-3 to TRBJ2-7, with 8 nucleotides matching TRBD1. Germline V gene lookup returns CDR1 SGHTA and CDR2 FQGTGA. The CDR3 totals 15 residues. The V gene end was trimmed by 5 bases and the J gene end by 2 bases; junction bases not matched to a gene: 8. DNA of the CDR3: TGTGCCAGCAGCCACCGGGACAGGAGTCCCTACGAGCAGTACTTC. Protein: CASSHRDRSPYEQYF. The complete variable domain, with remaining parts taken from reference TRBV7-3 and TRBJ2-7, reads GAGVSQTPSNKVTEKGKYVELRCDPISGHTALYWYRQSLGQGPEFLIYFQGTGAADDSGLPNDRFFAVRPEGSVSTLKIQRTERGDSAVYLCASSHRDRSPYEQYFGPGTRLTVT.

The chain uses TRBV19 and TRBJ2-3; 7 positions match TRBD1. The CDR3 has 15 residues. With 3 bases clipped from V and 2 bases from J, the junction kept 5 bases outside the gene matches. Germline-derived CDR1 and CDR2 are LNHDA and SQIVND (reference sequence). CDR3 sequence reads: CASSIRDSYTDTQYF. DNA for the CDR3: TGTGCCAGTAGTATCCGGGACAGTTACACAGATACGCAGTATTTT.

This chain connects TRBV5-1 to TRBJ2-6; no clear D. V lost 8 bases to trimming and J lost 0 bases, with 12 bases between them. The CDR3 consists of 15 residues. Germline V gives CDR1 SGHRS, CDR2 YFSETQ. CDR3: CASTVLSSGANVLTF. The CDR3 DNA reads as TGCGCCAGTACGGTCCTTAGCTCTGGGGCCAACGTCCTGACTTTC.

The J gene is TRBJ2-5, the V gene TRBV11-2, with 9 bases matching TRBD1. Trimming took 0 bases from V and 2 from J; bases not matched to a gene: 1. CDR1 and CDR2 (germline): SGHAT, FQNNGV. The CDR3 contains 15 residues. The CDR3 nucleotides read TGTGCCAGCAGCTTAGAGGGGACAGGGCAAGAGACCCAGTACTTC. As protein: CASSLEGTGQETQYF.

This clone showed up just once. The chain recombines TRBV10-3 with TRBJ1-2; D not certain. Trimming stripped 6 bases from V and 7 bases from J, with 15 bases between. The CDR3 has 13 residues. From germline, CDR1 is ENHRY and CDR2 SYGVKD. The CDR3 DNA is TGTGCCATCAGCCCCAGCGGGCACGGTGGCTACACCTTC. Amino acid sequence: CAISPSGHGGYTF.

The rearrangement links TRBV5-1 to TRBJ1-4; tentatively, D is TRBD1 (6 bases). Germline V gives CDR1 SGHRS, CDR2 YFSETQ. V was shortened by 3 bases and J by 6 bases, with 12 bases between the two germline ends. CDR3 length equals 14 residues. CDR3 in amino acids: CASSSQGPHEKLFF. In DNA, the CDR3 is TGCGCCAGCAGCTCGCAGGGGCCTCATGAAAAACTGTTTTTT.

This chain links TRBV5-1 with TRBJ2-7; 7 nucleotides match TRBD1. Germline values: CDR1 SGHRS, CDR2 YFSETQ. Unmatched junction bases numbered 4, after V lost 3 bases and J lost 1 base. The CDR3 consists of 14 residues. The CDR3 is CASSSRTGSYEQYF. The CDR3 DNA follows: TGCGCCAGCAGCTCACGGACAGGTTCCTACGAGCAGTACTTC.

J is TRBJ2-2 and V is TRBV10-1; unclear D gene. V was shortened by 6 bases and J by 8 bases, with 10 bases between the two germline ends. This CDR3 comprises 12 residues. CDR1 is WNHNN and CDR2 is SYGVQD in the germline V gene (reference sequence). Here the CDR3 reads CASSPGAGELFF. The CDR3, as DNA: TGCGCCAGCAGCCCGGGTGCGGGGGAGCTGTTTTTT.

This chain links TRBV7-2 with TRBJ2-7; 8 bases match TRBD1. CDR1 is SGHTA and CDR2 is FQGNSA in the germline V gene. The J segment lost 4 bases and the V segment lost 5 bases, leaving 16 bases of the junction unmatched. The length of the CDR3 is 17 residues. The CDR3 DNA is TGTGCCAGCAGCGCCAACAGGGGGGCCGCTTCGGGGTACGAGCAGTACTTC. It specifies CASSANRGAASGYEQYF.

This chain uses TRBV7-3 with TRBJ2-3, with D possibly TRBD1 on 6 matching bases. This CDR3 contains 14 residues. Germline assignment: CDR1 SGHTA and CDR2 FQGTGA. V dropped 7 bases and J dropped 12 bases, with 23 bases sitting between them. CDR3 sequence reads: CASTPWQGQPVQYF. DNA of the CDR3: TGTGCCAGCACCCCATGGCAGGGGCAGCCCGTCCAGTATTTT.

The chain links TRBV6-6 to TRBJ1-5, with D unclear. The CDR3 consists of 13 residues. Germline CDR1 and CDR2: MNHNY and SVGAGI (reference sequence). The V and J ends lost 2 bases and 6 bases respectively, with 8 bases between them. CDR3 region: CASSYLQVQPQHF. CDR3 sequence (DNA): TGTGCCAGCAGTTACCTCCAGGTTCAGCCCCAGCATTTT.

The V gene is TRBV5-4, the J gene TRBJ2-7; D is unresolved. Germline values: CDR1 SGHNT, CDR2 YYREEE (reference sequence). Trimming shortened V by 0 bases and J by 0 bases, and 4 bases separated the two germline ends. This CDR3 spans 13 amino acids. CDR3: CASSLVLSYEQYF. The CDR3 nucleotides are TGTGCCAGCAGCTTGGTACTCTCCTACGAGCAGTACTTC. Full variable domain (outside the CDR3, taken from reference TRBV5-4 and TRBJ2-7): ETGVTQSPTHLIKTRGQQVTLRCSSQSGHNTVSWYQQALGQGPQFIFQYYREEENGRGNFPPRFSGLQFPNYSSELNVNALELDDSALYLCASSLVLSYEQYFGPGTRLTVT.

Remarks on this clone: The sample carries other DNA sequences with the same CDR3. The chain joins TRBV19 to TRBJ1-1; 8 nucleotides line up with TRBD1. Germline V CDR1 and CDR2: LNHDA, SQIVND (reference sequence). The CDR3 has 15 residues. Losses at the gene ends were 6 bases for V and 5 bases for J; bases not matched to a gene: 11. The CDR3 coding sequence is TGTGCCAGTAGCATTTATCGACAGGGGATTACTGAAGCTTTCTTT. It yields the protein CASSIYRQGITEAFF.

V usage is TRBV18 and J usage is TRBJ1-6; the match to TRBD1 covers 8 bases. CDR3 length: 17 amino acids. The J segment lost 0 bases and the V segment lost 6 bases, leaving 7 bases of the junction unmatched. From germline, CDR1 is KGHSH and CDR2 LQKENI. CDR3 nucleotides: TGTGCCAGCTCGGACAGGGTTGACAGCTCCTATAATTCACCCCTCCACTTT. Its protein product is CASSDRVDSSYNSPLHF.

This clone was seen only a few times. DNA for the CDR3: TGTGCCAGCAGCTTGGGGGGTGAGCAGTTCTTC. Translated, it gives CASSLGGEQFF. The chain carries TRBV5-4 and TRBJ2-1; D ambiguous. Germline lookup yields CDR1 SGHNT and CDR2 YYREEE (reference sequence). The ends were cut back, 0 bases at V and 9 bases at J, with 4 bases in the middle. The CDR3 totals 11 residues.

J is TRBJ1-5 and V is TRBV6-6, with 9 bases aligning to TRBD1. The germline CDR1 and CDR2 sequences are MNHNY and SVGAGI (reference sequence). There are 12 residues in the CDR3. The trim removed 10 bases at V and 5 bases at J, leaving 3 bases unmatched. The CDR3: CATRTGDQPQHF. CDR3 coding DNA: TGTGCCACCAGGACAGGGGATCAGCCCCAGCATTTT.

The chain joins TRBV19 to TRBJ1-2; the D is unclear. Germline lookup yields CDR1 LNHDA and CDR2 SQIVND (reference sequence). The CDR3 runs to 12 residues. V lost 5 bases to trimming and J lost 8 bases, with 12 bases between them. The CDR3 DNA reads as TGTGCCAGTAGTGGACCAGTTGGGGGCTACACCTTC. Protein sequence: CASSGPVGGYTF.

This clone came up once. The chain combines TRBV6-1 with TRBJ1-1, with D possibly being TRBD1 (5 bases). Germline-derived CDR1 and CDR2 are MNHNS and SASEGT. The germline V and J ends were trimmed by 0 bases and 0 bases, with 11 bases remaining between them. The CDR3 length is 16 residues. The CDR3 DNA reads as TGTGCCAGCAGTGAAGCTAAGACAGCGATGAACACTGAAGCTTTCTTT. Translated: CASSEAKTAMNTEAFF.

The CDR3 bases are TGCGCCAGCAGCTTAAGAGACAGGGGCACAGATACGCAGTATTTT. It yields the protein CASSLRDRGTDTQYF. The chain carries TRBV5-1 and TRBJ2-3; the match to TRBD1 covers 7 bases. The CDR3 sequence is 15 residues long. After removal of 2 bases from V and 1 base from J, the junction contained 4 bases not matched to a gene. CDR1 is SGHRS and CDR2 is YFSETQ in the germline V gene.

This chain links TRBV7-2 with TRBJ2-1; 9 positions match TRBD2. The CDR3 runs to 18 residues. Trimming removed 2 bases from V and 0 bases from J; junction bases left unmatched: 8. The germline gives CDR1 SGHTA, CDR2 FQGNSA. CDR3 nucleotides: TGTGCCAGCAGCTTAAGAGCGGGGGGTCGGAGCTCCTACAATGAGCAGTTCTTC. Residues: CASSLRAGGRSSYNEQFF.

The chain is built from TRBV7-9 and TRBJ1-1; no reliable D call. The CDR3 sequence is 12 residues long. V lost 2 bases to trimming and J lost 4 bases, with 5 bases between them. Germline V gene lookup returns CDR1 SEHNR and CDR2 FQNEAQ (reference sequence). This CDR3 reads CASSLLSTEAFF. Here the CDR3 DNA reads TGTGCCAGCAGCTTACTCAGCACTGAAGCTTTCTTT.

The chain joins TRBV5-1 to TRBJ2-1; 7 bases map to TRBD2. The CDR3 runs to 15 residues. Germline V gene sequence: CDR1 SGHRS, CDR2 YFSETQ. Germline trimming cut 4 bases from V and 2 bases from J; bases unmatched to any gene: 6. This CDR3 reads CASSVETSAYNEQFF. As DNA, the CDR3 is TGCGCCAGCAGCGTCGAAACTAGCGCCTACAATGAGCAGTTCTTC.

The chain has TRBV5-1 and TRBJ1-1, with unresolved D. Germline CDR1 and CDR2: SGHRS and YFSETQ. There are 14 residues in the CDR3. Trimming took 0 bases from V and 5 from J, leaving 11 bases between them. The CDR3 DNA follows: TGCGCCAGCAGCTTGGTCCAGAGGGTAACTGAAGCTTTCTTT. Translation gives CASSLVQRVTEAFF.

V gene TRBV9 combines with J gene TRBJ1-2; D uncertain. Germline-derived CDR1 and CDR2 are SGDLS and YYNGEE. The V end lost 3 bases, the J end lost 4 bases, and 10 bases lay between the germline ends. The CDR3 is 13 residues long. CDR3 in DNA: TGTGCCAGCAGCGCTGACTCCATCTATGGCTACACCTTC. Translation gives CASSADSIYGYTF.

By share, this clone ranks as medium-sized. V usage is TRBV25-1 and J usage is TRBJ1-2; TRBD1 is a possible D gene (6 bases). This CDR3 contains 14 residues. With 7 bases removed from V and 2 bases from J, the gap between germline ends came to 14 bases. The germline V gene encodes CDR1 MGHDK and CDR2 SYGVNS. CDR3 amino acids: CASTFGDRNYGYTF. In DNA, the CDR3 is TGTGCCAGCACCTTCGGAGACAGGAACTATGGCTACACCTTC.

The CDR3 here is CASSLFSNQPQHF. The DNA of the CDR3 is TGTGCCAGCAGCTTATTTAGCAATCAGCCCCAGCATTTT. The chain couples TRBV7-3 to TRBJ1-5; D is unclear. Trimming took off 2 bases at V and 0 bases at J, with 2 bases between the two ends. The germline V gene encodes CDR1 SGHTA and CDR2 FQGTGA. The CDR3 covers 13 residues. The entire variable domain, with the rest obtained from reference TRBV7-3 and TRBJ1-5, is as follows: GAGVSQTPSNKVTEKGKYVELRCDPISGHTALYWYRQSLGQGPEFLIYFQGTGAADDSGLPNDRFFAVRPEGSVSTLKIQRTERGDSAVYLCASSLFSNQPQHFGDGTRLSIL.

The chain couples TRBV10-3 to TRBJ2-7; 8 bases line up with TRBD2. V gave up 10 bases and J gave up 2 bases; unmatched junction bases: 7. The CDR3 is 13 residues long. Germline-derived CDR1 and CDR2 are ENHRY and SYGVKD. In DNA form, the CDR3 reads TGTGCCACGCGGGGGGAGTACGCCTACGAGCAGTACTTC. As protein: CATRGEYAYEQYF.

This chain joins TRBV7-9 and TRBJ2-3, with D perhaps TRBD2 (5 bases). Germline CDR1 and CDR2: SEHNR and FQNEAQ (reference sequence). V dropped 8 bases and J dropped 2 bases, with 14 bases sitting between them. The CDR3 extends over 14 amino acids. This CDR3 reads CASLQRSFTDTQYF. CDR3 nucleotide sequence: TGTGCCAGCCTCCAGCGGAGCTTCACAGATACGCAGTATTTT.

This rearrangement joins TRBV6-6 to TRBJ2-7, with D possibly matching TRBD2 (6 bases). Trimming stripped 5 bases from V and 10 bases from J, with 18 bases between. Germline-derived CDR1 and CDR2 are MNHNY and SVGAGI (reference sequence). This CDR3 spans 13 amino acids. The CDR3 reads CASSQNPEGPQYF. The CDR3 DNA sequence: TGTGCCAGCAGTCAGAACCCGGAGGGGCCTCAGTACTTC.

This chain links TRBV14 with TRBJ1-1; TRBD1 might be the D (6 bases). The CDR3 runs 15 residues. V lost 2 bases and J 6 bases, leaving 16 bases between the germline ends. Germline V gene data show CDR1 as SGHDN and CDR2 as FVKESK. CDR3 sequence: CASSQFQGSNAEAFF. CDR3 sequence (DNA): TGTGCCAGCAGCCAATTCCAGGGGTCAAATGCTGAAGCTTTCTTT.

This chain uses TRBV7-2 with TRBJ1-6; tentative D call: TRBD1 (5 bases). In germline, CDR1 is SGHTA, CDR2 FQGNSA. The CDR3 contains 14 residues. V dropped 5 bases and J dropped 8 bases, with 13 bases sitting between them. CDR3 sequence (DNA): TGTGCCAGCAGCCTTCTGTCAGGGTATTCACCCCTCCACTTT. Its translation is CASSLLSGYSPLHF.